This T cell receptor (beta chain) was sequenced during a study of PD-1 blockade in classical Hodgkin lymphoma. As for the study in general: The nivolumab dose that patients received was 3 mg/kg, given intravenously every 2 weeks. The study's findings and limits: A reduction in baseline TCR diversity was reportedly seen in newly diagnosed patients relative to healthy donors.

The CDR3 sequence is 15 residues long. Trimming shortened V by 3 bases and J by 1 base, and 10 bases separated the two germline ends. Per germline, CDR1 MNHNS and CDR2 SASEGT. This clone appeared a single time. Its target is unknown. Measured with immunoSEQ multiplex PCR; TCRdb has only the in-frame clones, and not every one. The sample has under 60,000 clones, 65% to 85% seen once. Each and every patient relapsed after autologous stem cell transplantation, and patients got differing brentuximab vedotin exposure. Classification of best responses gave complete response, partial response or progressive disease.

The specimen comprised peripheral blood mononuclear cells (PBMCs), sampled at baseline. The clonotype was recovered from a human donor with classical Hodgkin lymphoma. V and J are TRBV6-1 and TRBJ1-5; perhaps TRBD1 as D (6 bases). The CDR3: CASSDRTASNQPQHF. In nucleotides, the CDR3 is TGTGCCAGCAGTGACAGGACAGCCAGCAATCAGCCCCAGCATTTT.